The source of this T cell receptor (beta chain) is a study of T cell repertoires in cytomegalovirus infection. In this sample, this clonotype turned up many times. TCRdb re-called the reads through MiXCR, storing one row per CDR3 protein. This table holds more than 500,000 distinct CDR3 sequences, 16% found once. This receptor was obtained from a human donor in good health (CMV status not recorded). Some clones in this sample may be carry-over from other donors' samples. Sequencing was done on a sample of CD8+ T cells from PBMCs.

The CDR3 loop is CASSYEQGERTYNEKLFF. The CDR3 region has the DNA TGTGCCAGCAGTTACGAGCAGGGGGAAAGAACTTATAATGAAAAACTGTTTTTT. The chain combines TRBV6-2 or TRBV6-3 with TRBJ1-4; the match to TRBD1 covers 7 bases. There are 18 residues in the CDR3. V trimming: 2 bases; J trimming: 4 bases; junction bases outside the gene matches: 13. Per germline, CDR1 MNHEY and CDR2 SVGEGT.